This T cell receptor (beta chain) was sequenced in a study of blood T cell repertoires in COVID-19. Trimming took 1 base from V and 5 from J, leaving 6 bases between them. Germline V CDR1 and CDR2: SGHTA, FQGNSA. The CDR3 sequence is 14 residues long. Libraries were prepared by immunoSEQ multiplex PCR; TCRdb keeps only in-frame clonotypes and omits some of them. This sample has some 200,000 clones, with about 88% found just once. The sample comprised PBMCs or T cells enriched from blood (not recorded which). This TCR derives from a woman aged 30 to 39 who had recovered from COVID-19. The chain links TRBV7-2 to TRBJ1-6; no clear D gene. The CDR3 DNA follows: TGTGCCAGCAGCTTAGAATCCGATAATTCACCCCTCCACTTT. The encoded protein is CASSLESDNSPLHF.